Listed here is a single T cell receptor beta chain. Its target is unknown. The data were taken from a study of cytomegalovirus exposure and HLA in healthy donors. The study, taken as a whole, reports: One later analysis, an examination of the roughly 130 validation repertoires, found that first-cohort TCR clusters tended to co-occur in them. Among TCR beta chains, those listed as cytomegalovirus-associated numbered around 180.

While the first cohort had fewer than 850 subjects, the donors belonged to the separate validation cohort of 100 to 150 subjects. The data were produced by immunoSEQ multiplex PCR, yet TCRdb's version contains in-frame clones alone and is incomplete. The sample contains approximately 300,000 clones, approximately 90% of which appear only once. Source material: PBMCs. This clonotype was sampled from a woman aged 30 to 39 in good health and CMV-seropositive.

The CDR3 loop is CASSVGPGSPLHF. For the CDR3, the DNA is TGTGCCAGCAGCGTAGGCCCAGGGTCACCCCTCCACTTT. The chain has TRBV9 and TRBJ1-6, with TRBD1 as a possible D gene (5 bases). The germline V gene has CDR1 SGDLS and CDR2 YYNGEE. The germline V and J ends were trimmed by 0 bases and 10 bases, with 8 bases remaining between them. The CDR3 runs to 13 residues.